Listed below are T cell receptor beta chains from one sample, sequenced in a study of vaccination effects on CD4 cells after COVID-19. Clones were sequenced by immunoSEQ multiplex PCR, and TCRdb holds only the in-frame ones, with some missing. This table has about 20,000 clones, around four fifths appearing once. These receptors' antigens are unknown. The sample in question was CD4+ T cells from PBMCs cultured with SARS-CoV-2 spike peptides, obtained before COVID-19 vaccination. The source is a human donor who had a prior SARS-CoV-2 infection. Each CDR3 is given with its conserved first and last residue. The D gene is left open where the match is weak. Clone size is stated in some rows and not others, as once, few, many or a class when expanded.

abundance	d_gene	v_gene	j_gene	len	CDR3nt	CDR3aa
few	-	TRBV5-4	TRBJ2-7	15	TGTGCCAGCAGCTACGACAGCCTTTCCCCCTACGAGCAGTACTTC	CASSYDSLSPYEQYF
-	-	TRBV7-3	TRBJ1-3	14	TGTGCCAGCAGCTTAACGGGAGGTGGAAACACCATATATTTT	CASSLTGGGNTIYF
-	-	TRBV6-5	TRBJ1-2	13	TGTGCCAGCAGTCCCCGAGGGTACTATGGCTACACCTTC	CASSPRGYYGYTF
-	-	TRBV21-1	TRBJ2-7	15	TGTGCCAGCAGCAAAACGACAGGGAAGGTCTTCGAGCAGTACTTC	CASSKTTGKVFEQYF
-	TRBD1	TRBV4-3	TRBJ1-3	16	TGCGCCAGCAGCCGCACCTGGGACAGCGCGGGAAACACCATATATTTT	CASSRTWDSAGNTIYF
-	-	TRBV25-1	TRBJ1-6	15	TGTGCCAGCAGTGAATATACAGGGAATAATTCACCCCTCCACTTT	CASSEYTGNNSPLHF
once	TRBD2	TRBV5-6	TRBJ2-7	15	TGTGCCAGCAGCTTGGTGCCGCGGGAGGGCCACGAGCAGTACTTC	CASSLVPREGHEQYF
few	TRBD2	TRBV9	TRBJ2-3	19	TGTGCCAGCAGCACCCAGATCGAGGGGACTAGCGGACACACAGATACGCAGTATTTT	CASSTQIEGTSGHTDTQYF
once	-	TRBV18	TRBJ2-1	16	TGTGCCAGCTCACAGCCGAGAACCAGCTCCTACAATGAGCAGTTCTTC	CASSQPRTSSYNEQFF
-	TRBD1	TRBV6-5	TRBJ2-7	13	TGTGCCAGCGGACAGGGAATCTTTAGCGAGCAGTACTTC	CASGQGIFSEQYF
-	TRBD1	TRBV4-2	TRBJ1-1	16	TGTGCCAGCAGCCAGATACAGGGGGCGGACAACACTGAAGCTTTCTTT	CASSQIQGADNTEAFF
-	-	TRBV21-1	TRBJ1-4	21	TGTGCCAGCAGCAAAGTAACCGGATGGGATCGGGGGAAACGTACTAATGAAAAACTGTTTTTT	CASSKVTGWDRGKRTNEKLFF
-	-	TRBV27	TRBJ2-1	15	TGTGCCAGCCAGAGAGCGCCCCACGTTCGGTATGAGCAGTTCTTC	CASQRAPHVRYEQFF
-	TRBD1	TRBV7-2	TRBJ1-1	16	TGTGCCAGCAGCTTAGGAGGACGACAGGGCAACACTGAAGCTTTCTTT	CASSLGGRQGNTEAFF
-	-	TRBV7-9	TRBJ2-3	16	TGTGCCAGCAGCTCATGGACTATAGGAGGGACAGATACGCAGTATTTT	CASSSWTIGGTDTQYF
-	-	TRBV3-1/TRBV3-2	TRBJ1-3	16	TGTGCCAGCAGCCTAGATTTCGGGCACTCTGGAAACACCATATATTTT	CASSLDFGHSGNTIYF
-	TRBD1	TRBV7-2	TRBJ1-1	16	TGTGCCAGCAGCACCTCCGGGACAGGGGCTAGGGCTGAAGCTTTCTTT	CASSTSGTGARAEAFF
-	-	TRBV14	TRBJ1-3	15	TGTGCCAGCAGCCGTCCGGGGATCTCTGGAAACACCATATATTTT	CASSRPGISGNTIYF
-	-	TRBV21-1	TRBJ2-3	17	TGTGCCAGCAGCTGTTTACTAGCGGAGTGTAGCACAGATACGCAGTATTTT	CASSCLLAECSTDTQYF
-	-	TRBV20-1	TRBJ2-7	11	TGCAGTGCTGGCCCCCCCCAAAAGCAGTACTTC	CSAGPPQKQYF
-	-	TRBV2	TRBJ2-1	15	TGTGCCACCACGAGAGAAACAGCAGCCTACAATGAGCAGTTCTTC	CATTRETAAYNEQFF
-	-	TRBV12-3/TRBV12-4	TRBJ2-2	13	TGTGCCAGCAGACTAGACACCGCCGGGGAGCTGTTTTTT	CASRLDTAGELFF
-	TRBD1	TRBV4-2	TRBJ2-5	14	TGTGCCAGCAGCCAGGGGACAGCGAAAGAGACCCAGTACTTC	CASSQGTAKETQYF
-	-	TRBV24-1	TRBJ1-2	13	TGTGCCACCAGTGAAGACGGTAACTATGGCTACACCTTC	CATSEDGNYGYTF
-	TRBD1	TRBV6-5	TRBJ1-5	15	TGTGCCAGCAGCATCGGACAGGGACGAGATCAGCCCCAGCATTTT	CASSIGQGRDQPQHF
-	-	TRBV2	TRBJ1-1	14	TGTGCCAGCAGAGGGGGGATAAGAAACACTGAAGCTTTCTTT	CASRGGIRNTEAFF
-	-	TRBV7-2	TRBJ2-7	15	TGTGCCAGCAGCTTAGGCTTGGCGGCAACCTACGAGCAGTACTTC	CASSLGLAATYEQYF
few	-	TRBV6-5	TRBJ1-6	15	TGTGCCAGCAGAGCCGGGGTGTCCTATAATTCACCCCTCCACTTT	CASRAGVSYNSPLHF
-	-	TRBV18	TRBJ2-3	15	TGTGCCAGCTCACCATCGGGCGCTAGCACAGATACGCAGTATTTT	CASSPSGASTDTQYF
-	-	TRBV19	TRBJ2-3	15	TGTGCCAGTAGTATTGATCAGGGTGGAACAGATACGCAGTATTTT	CASSIDQGGTDTQYF
-	-	TRBV6-2/TRBV6-3	TRBJ2-4	17	TGTGCCAGCAGTTACTCCGACTTAGGACGCCGGCCTCTAAAGAAGTACTTC	CASSYSDLGRRPLKKYF
-	-	TRBV30	TRBJ1-2	11	TGTGCCTGGAGCGGGAACTATGGCTACACCTTC	CAWSGNYGYTF
few	-	TRBV7-8	TRBJ1-1	16	TGTGCCAGCAGCTTAGTAAGGGTAAATGGGTTCACTGAAGCTTTCTTT	CASSLVRVNGFTEAFF
few	-	TRBV7-8	TRBJ2-1	11	TGTGCCAGCAGCTTCGACAGTGAGCAGTTCTTC	CASSFDSEQFF
-	TRBD1	TRBV7-9	TRBJ1-4	15	TGTGCCAGCAGCTCCAGGGACAGGGGAAATGAAAAACTGTTTTTT	CASSSRDRGNEKLFF
-	-	TRBV18	TRBJ2-7	14	TGTGCCAGCTCACCAGAAGCAGGTCCCTACGAGCAGTACTTC	CASSPEAGPYEQYF
-	-	TRBV9	TRBJ2-3	13	TGTGCCAGCAGCTCGGCGGCGACAGATACGCAGTATTTT	CASSSAATDTQYF
-	-	TRBV11-3	TRBJ2-2	13	TGTGCCAGCAGACAAGAACAGGGCGGGGAGCTGTTTTTT	CASRQEQGGELFF
-	TRBD1	TRBV24-1	TRBJ2-3	15	TGTGCCACCAGTGAGGCAGGACAGGGAAAAGATACGCAGTATTTT	CATSEAGQGKDTQYF
-	-	TRBV9	TRBJ2-3	16	TGTGCCAGCAGCGCACCACGACCAATACGGGACGATACGCAGTATTTT	CASSAPRPIRDDTQYF
once	-	TRBV27	TRBJ2-1	19	TGTGCCAGCAGTTTATCTAAGGGGATTAGCTCTGGTTTCTACAATGAGCAGTTCTTC	CASSLSKGISSGFYNEQFF
-	TRBD1	TRBV10-3	TRBJ1-1	16	TGTGCCATCAGTGGGGGAAGGGACAGGGGGGGCACTGAAGCTTTCTTT	CAISGGRDRGGTEAFF
-	TRBD1	TRBV5-1	TRBJ1-4	17	TGCGCCAGCAGCACCCGGGACAGCGGAGCAACTAATGAAAAACTGTTTTTT	CASSTRDSGATNEKLFF
-	TRBD2	TRBV6-5	TRBJ2-7	14	TGTGCCAGCAGGCGTGGACTAGTAGGTTACGAGCAGTACTTC	CASRRGLVGYEQYF
-	-	TRBV5-5	TRBJ1-1	15	TGTGCCAGCAGCGATCCCCATGGGAGGAACACTGAAGCTTTCTTT	CASSDPHGRNTEAFF
once	TRBD1	TRBV6-5	TRBJ1-5	15	TGTGCCAGCGGACCGACAGGGATTAGCAATCAGCCCCAGCATTTT	CASGPTGISNQPQHF
few	TRBD2	TRBV2	TRBJ2-1	18	TGTGCCAGCAGCTTCCCCATTGGGCTAGCGGTCTCCTACAATGAGCAGTTCTTC	CASSFPIGLAVSYNEQFF